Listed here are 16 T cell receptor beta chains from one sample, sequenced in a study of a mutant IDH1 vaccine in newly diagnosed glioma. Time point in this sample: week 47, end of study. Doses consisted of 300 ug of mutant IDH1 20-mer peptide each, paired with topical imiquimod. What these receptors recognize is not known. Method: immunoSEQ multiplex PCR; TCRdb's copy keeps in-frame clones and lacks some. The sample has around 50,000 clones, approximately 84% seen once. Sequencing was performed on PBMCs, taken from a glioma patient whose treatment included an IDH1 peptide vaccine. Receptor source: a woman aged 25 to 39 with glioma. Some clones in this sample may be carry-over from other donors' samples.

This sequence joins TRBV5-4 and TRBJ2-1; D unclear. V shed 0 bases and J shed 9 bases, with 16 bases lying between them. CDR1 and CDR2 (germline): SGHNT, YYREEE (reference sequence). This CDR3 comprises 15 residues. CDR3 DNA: TGTGCCAGCAGCTTGGTGGGCCCCCTAATAGGTGAGCAGTTCTTC. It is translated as CASSLVGPLIGEQFF. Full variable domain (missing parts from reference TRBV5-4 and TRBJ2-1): ETGVTQSPTHLIKTRGQQVTLRCSSQSGHNTVSWYQQALGQGPQFIFQYYREEENGRGNFPPRFSGLQFPNYSSELNVNALELDDSALYLCASSLVGPLIGEQFFGPGTRLTVL.

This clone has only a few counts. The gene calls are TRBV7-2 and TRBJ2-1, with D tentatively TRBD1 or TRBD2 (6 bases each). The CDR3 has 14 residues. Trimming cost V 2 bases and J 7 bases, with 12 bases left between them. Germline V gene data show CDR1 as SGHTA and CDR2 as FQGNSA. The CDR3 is CASSLTWRGNEQFF. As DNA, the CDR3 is TGTGCCAGCAGCTTAACGTGGAGGGGGAATGAGCAGTTCTTC.

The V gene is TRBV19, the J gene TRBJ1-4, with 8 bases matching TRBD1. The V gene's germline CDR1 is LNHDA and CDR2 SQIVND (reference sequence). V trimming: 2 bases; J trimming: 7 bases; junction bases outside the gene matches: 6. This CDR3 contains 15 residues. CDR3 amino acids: CASSIIGTGREKLFF. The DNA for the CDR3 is TGTGCCAGTAGTATAATCGGGACAGGTCGTGAAAAACTGTTTTTT.

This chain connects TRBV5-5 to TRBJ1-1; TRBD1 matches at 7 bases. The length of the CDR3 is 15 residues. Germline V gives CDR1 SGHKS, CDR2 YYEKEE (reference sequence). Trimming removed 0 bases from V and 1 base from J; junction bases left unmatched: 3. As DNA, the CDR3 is TGTGCCAGCAGCTTGGAAAACAGGGGGAACACTGAAGCTTTCTTT. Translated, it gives CASSLENRGNTEAFF. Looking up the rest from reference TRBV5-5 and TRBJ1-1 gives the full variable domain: DAGVTQSPTHLIKTRGQQVTLRCSPISGHKSVSWYQQVLGQGPQFIFQYYEKEERGRGNFPDRFSARQFPNYSSELNVNALLLGDSALYLCASSLENRGNTEAFFGQGTRLTVV.

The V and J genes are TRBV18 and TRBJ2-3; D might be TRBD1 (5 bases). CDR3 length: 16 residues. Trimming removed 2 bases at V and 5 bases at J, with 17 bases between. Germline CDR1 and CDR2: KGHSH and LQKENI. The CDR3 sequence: CASSPTGRSLGDTQYF. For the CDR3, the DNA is TGTGCCAGCTCACCAACAGGTCGATCCCTCGGAGATACGCAGTATTTT.

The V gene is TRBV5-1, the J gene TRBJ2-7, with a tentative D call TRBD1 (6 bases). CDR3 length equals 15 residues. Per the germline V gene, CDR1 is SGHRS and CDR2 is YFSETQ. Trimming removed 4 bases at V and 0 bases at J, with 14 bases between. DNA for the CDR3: TGCGCCAGCAGCACCGGGACAAGTCACTCCTACGAGCAGTACTTC. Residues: CASSTGTSHSYEQYF.

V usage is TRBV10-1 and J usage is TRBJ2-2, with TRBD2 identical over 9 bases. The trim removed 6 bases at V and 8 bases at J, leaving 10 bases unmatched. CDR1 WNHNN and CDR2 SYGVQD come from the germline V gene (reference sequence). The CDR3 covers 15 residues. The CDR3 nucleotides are TGCGCCAGCAGACTAGCTGCGGGAGGGACTGGGGAGCTGTTTTTT. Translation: CASRLAAGGTGELFF.

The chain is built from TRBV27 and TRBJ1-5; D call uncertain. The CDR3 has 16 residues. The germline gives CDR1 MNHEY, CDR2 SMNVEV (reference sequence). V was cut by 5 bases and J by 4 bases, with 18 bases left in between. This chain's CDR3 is CASSLSSGRLNQPQHF. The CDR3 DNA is TGTGCCAGCAGTCTCTCCAGTGGAAGGTTGAATCAGCCCCAGCATTTT.

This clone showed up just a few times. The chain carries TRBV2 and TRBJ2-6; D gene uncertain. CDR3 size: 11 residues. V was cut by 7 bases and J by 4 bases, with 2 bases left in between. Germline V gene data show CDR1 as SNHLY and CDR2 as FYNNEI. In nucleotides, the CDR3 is TGTGCCAGCAAAGGGGCCAACGTCCTGACTTTC. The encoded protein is CASKGANVLTF.

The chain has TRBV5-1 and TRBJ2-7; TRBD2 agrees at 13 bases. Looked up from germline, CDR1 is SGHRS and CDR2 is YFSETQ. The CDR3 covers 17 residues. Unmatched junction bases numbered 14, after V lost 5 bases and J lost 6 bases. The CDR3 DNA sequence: TGCGCCAGCAGATTTGGACTAGCGGGAGTCCCTAACGGCGAGCAGTACTTC. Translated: CASRFGLAGVPNGEQYF.

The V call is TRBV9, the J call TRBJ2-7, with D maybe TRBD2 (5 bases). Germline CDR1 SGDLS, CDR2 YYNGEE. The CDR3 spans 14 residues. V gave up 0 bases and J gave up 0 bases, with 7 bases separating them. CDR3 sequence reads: CASSVEGSSYEQYF. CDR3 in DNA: TGTGCCAGCAGCGTAGAAGGGAGCTCCTACGAGCAGTACTTC.

CDR3 protein: CASSIDLKGGYTGELFF. The CDR3 DNA is TGTGCCAGTAGTATAGACTTGAAGGGGGGCTATACCGGGGAGCTGTTTTTT. The V and J genes are TRBV19 and TRBJ2-2; D could derive from TRBD1 or TRBD2 (6 bases each). Germline-derived CDR1 and CDR2 are LNHDA and SQIVND (reference sequence). The length of the CDR3 is 17 residues. V dropped 0 bases and J dropped 5 bases, with 16 bases sitting between them.

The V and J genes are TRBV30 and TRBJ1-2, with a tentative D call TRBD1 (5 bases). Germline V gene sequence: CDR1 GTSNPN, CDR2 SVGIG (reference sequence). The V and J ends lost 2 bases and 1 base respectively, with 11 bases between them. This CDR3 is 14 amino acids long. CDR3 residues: CAWSRGNDNYGYTF. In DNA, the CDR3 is TGTGCCTGGAGTAGGGGCAATGATAACTATGGCTACACCTTC.

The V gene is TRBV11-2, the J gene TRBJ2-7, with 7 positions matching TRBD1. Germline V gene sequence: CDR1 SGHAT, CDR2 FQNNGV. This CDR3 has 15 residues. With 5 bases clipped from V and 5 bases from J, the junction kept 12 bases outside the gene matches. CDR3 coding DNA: TGTGCCAGCAGCCCGGGGACAGCAATCGGCCACGAGCAGTACTTC. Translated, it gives CASSPGTAIGHEQYF.

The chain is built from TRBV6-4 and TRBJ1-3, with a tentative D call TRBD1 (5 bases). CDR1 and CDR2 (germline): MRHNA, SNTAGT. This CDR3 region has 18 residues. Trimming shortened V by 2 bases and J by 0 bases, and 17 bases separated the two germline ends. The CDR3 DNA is TGTGCCAGCAGTGACAGTGGGGCGCGGGACTACTCTGGAAACACCATATATTTT. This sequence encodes CASSDSGARDYSGNTIYF.

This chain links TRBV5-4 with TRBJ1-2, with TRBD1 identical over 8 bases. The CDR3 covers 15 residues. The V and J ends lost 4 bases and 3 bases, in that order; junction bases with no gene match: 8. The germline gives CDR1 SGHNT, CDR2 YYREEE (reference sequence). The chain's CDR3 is CASSPGTGVDYGYTF. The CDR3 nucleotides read TGTGCCAGCAGCCCTGGGACAGGTGTCGACTATGGCTACACCTTC.